The 7 T cell receptor beta chains listed next were all sequenced from one sample in a study of response to subunit inactivated influenza vaccine. Using its own MiXCR run on the RT-PCR reads, TCRdb lists one record per CDR3 protein. The sample includes under 800,000 distinct CDR3 sequences, approximately 13% of them seen just once. The sequences come from PBMCs from blood, collected 14 to 15 days before vaccination. These TCRs come from a man aged 50 to 60 who received an inactivated influenza vaccine.

On this clonotype itself: A much larger clone is a single base away; this may be a read error. The genes are TRBV19 and TRBJ1-2; D is ambiguous. CDR1 is LNHDA and CDR2 is SQIVND in the germline V gene (reference sequence). The CDR3 is made up of 15 amino acids. V lost 2 bases and J lost 4, with 14 bases in between. The CDR3 spells CASSITAERPYGYTF. The DNA of the CDR3 is TGTGCCAGTAGTATAACGGCTGAAAGGCCCTATGGCTACACCTTC.

This clonotype was seen ten or more times. This rearrangement joins TRBV9 to TRBJ2-3; 8 nucleotides align to TRBD2. Germline CDR1 SGDLS, CDR2 YYNGEE. The CDR3 consists of 16 residues. After removal of 2 bases from V and 1 base from J, the junction contained 6 bases not matched to a gene. CDR3 loop: CASSVQETSGTDTQYF. In DNA, the CDR3 is TGTGCCAGCAGCGTCCAGGAGACTAGCGGCACAGATACGCAGTATTTT.

This chain uses TRBV20-1 with TRBJ2-5, with 8 bases lining up with TRBD1. CDR3 length: 14 residues. J was trimmed by 6 bases and V by 6 bases; bases with no gene match: 12. CDR1 and CDR2 (germline): DFQATT, SNEGSKA (reference sequence). CDR3 loop: CSAVRTGSKQTQYF. The CDR3 DNA reads as TGCAGTGCAGTCCGGACAGGGTCCAAACAGACCCAGTACTTC.

The rearrangement joins TRBV4-3 to TRBJ2-1; D not certain. In germline, CDR1 is LGHNA, CDR2 YSLEER. V dropped 3 bases and J dropped 0 bases, with 12 bases sitting between them. The CDR3 totals 16 residues. The CDR3 DNA is TGCGCCAGCAGCCAGGAACCTTGGGACTCCTACAATGAGCAGTTCTTC. It codes for CASSQEPWDSYNEQFF.

The CDR3 bases are TGTGCCAGCAAACAGGAGCACATGAACACTGAAGCTTTCTTT. The encoded protein is CASKQEHMNTEAFF. This chain joins TRBV18 and TRBJ1-1; weak D call: TRBD1 (5 bases). V was trimmed by 8 bases and J by 0 bases, leaving 13 bases between them. The CDR3 loop spans 14 amino acids. Germline V gene data show CDR1 as KGHSH and CDR2 as LQKENI.

This clonotype was detected a few times. The chain combines TRBV6-1 with TRBJ2-5, with 10 bases fitting TRBD1. Germline CDR1 is MNHNS and CDR2 is SASEGT. This CDR3 has 13 amino acids. Germline trimming cut 6 bases from V and 6 bases from J; bases unmatched to any gene: 4. The CDR3 loop is CASRDRGRKTQYF. In nucleotides, the CDR3 is TGTGCCAGCAGGGACAGGGGGAGAAAGACCCAGTACTTC.

This clonotype has a handful of counts. The chain employs TRBV7-9 and TRBJ2-1; unclear D gene. The CDR3 spans 13 residues. Germline values: CDR1 SEHNR, CDR2 FQNEAQ (reference sequence). V gave up 1 base and J gave up 9 bases, with 10 bases separating them. CDR3 amino acids: CASSLVLRSEQFF. Here the CDR3 DNA reads TGTGCCAGCAGCTTAGTTTTGCGCAGTGAGCAGTTCTTC.